This T cell receptor (beta chain) was captured in a study of spatial heterogeneity in lung cancer. Study-wide points: It was found that expanded intratumoral alpha and beta TCR counts tracked tumor mutation counts.

The V and J ends lost 1 base and 7 bases, in that order; junction bases with no gene match: 10. Germline-derived CDR1 and CDR2 are SGHVS and FQNEAQ. CDR3 length equals 17 residues. Stated time point: sample taken at primary tumor resection. TCRdb recomputed calls from the 5' RACE reads with MiXCR, one row per CDR3 protein. The repertoire consists of fewer than 7,500 distinct CDR3 sequences, with over 7.5% occurring once and the leading ten covering about a quarter. This clonotype showed up many times. No antigen is known for it. The sample consisted of lung tumor tissue, taken at surgery. V is TRBV7-8 and J is TRBJ1-6; 7 bases match TRBD1. The receptor comes from a female donor with early-stage non-small cell lung cancer. CDR3 in amino acids: CASSLGGQNTQNSPLHF. The CDR3 region has the DNA TGTGCCAGCAGCTTAGGGGGACAGAACACCCAGAATTCACCCCTCCACTTT.